The 20 T cell receptor beta chains presented below share a single source sample, sequenced in a study of cytomegalovirus exposure and HLA in healthy donors. A multiplex PCR was run with 60 Vbeta primers and 13 Jbeta primers. Only in-frame clones appear in the TCRdb table, and some are missing; sequencing was by immunoSEQ multiplex PCR. The sample records about 130,000 clones, about three quarters being singletons. Sequencing input: PBMCs. The receptors were sampled from a human donor in good health.

This chain connects TRBV6-1 to TRBJ1-2, with D possibly being TRBD1 (6 bases). The CDR3 is 16 amino acids. The germline gives CDR1 MNHNS, CDR2 SASEGT. The V end lost 2 bases, the J end lost 0 bases, and 13 bases lay between the germline ends. The CDR3 sequence is CASSEWAGASNYGYTF. In DNA form, the CDR3 reads TGTGCCAGCAGTGAATGGGCAGGGGCCTCTAACTATGGCTACACCTTC.

The chain links TRBV6-6 to TRBJ2-5; 15 positions match TRBD2. The germline gives CDR1 MNHNY, CDR2 SVGAGI (reference sequence). Trimming cost V 5 bases and J 5 bases; bases outside gene matches: 3. The CDR3 is 15 residues long. CDR3 nucleotides: TGTGCCAGCAGTAGGACTAGCGGGAGGGCGGAGACCCAGTACTTC. It yields the protein CASSRTSGRAETQYF.

In its sample, this clone was seen a few times. CDR3 in DNA: TGTGCCAGTAGGGACCAGGGGGTGTACACTGAAGCTTTCTTT. It is translated as CASRDQGVYTEAFF. V is TRBV19 and J is TRBJ1-1; 7 bases match TRBD1. Germline loops: CDR1 LNHDA, CDR2 SQIVND (reference sequence). Trimming removed 6 bases from V and 3 bases from J; junction bases left unmatched: 7. The CDR3 is 14 residues long. Combining the CDR3 with reference TRBV19 and TRBJ1-1 gives the whole variable domain DGGITQSPKYLFRKEGQNVTLSCEQNLNHDAMYWYRQDPGQGLRLIYYSQIVNDFQKGDIAEGYSVSREKKESFPLTVTSAQKNPTAFYLCASRDQGVYTEAFFGQGTRLTVV.

The CDR3, as DNA: TGCGCCAGCAGCCAAGGACAGAAAGAGACCCAGTACTTC. This encodes CASSQGQKETQYF. The chain has TRBV4-1 and TRBJ2-5; possible D gene TRBD1, 5 bases. The CDR3 loop spans 13 amino acids. V dropped 1 base and J dropped 3 bases, with 6 bases sitting between them. Germline CDR1 and CDR2: MGHRA and YSYEKL.

The chain combines TRBV5-1 with TRBJ2-7; 9 bases agree with TRBD1. Trimming cost V 2 bases and J 4 bases; bases outside gene matches: 4. CDR1 and CDR2 from the germline V gene are SGHRS and YFSETQ. The CDR3 is 14 residues long. In DNA, the CDR3 is TGCGCCAGCAGCTTCGGGACAGGGACGTACGAGCAGTACTTC. Translation: CASSFGTGTYEQYF.

This chain links TRBV7-7 with TRBJ2-3; a possible D gene is TRBD2 (6 bases). CDR1 is SSHAT, CDR2 FNYEAQ, per germline (reference sequence). Trimming pared 5 bases from V and 4 bases from J, leaving 19 bases between. The CDR3 is 16 amino acids. The DNA of the CDR3 is TGTGCCAGCAGCCCCATCCCCCGGGAGCAGGCAGATACGCAGTATTTT. Residues: CASSPIPREQADTQYF. The full variable domain, rest sourced from reference TRBV7-7 and TRBJ2-3, is GAGVSQSPRYKVTKRGQDVTLRCDPISSHATLYWYQQALGQGPEFLTYFNYEAQPDKSGLPSDRFSAERPEGSISTLTIQRTEQRDSAMYRCASSPIPREQADTQYFGPGTRLTVL.

In DNA form, the CDR3 reads TGTGCCAGCTCGAGTCAGGAGAACACTGAAGCTTTCTTT. Its protein is CASSSQENTEAFF. The chain recombines TRBV18 with TRBJ1-1; D is undetermined. CDR3 length: 13 residues. V was cut by 6 bases and J by 1 base, with 9 bases left in between. The germline gives CDR1 KGHSH, CDR2 LQKENI.

The chain joins TRBV9 to TRBJ2-1; D perhaps matches TRBD1 (6 bases). CDR3 size: 17 residues. Germline CDR1 SGDLS, CDR2 YYNGEE. V lost 4 bases and J 5 bases, leaving 22 bases between the germline ends. The DNA for the CDR3 is TGTGCCAGCAGCCCAAACAGGGTCGACGTTGGCGACAATGAGCAGTTCTTC. Residues: CASSPNRVDVGDNEQFF.

This chain connects TRBV30 to TRBJ1-3; 9 nucleotides agree with TRBD1. V was pared by 3 bases and J by 0 bases, with 6 bases of the junction left unmatched. The CDR3 consists of 16 residues. Per germline, CDR1 GTSNPN and CDR2 SVGIG (reference sequence). The CDR3 DNA reads as TGTGCCTGGAGCGCGGACAGGGGCTACTCTGGAAACACCATATATTTT. Protein sequence: CAWSADRGYSGNTIYF.

The chain joins TRBV25-1 to TRBJ1-1, with D maybe TRBD1 (5 bases). Germline loops: CDR1 MGHDK, CDR2 SYGVNS. CDR3 length equals 15 residues. V lost 8 bases and J lost 7, with 23 bases in between. The CDR3 sequence is CASLGAAPNDIEAFF. The CDR3 DNA reads as TGTGCCAGCCTTGGGGCCGCTCCGAATGACATTGAAGCTTTCTTT.

This rearrangement joins TRBV19 to TRBJ1-2, with TRBD1 identical over 10 bases. The V segment lost 4 bases and the J segment 4 bases; nucleotides outside the gene matches: 6. The germline CDR1 and CDR2 sequences are LNHDA and SQIVND (reference sequence). The CDR3 covers 15 residues. CDR3 in amino acids: CASSRWTGGGYGYTF. DNA of the CDR3: TGTGCCAGTAGTAGATGGACAGGGGGTGGCTATGGCTACACCTTC.

The chain joins TRBV11-1 to TRBJ2-5, with a tentative D call TRBD1 (6 bases). The CDR3 covers 16 residues. Germline V gene sequence: CDR1 SGHAT, CDR2 FQDESV (reference sequence). Trimming removed 1 base from V and 5 bases from J, with 17 bases in between. CDR3 nucleotide sequence: TGTGCCAGCAGCTTAGTCCTGCAGGGGATGGAGGAGACCCAGTACTTC. It specifies CASSLVLQGMEETQYF.

The chain employs TRBV28 and TRBJ2-6; D is perhaps TRBD1 (6 bases). V lost 6 bases and J lost 0, with 18 bases in between. Germline-derived CDR1 and CDR2 are MDHEN and SYDVKM. CDR3 size: 18 residues. CDR3 amino acids: CASRTPGHTNSGANVLTF. The CDR3 DNA reads as TGTGCCAGCAGGACTCCGGGACACACCAACTCTGGGGCCAACGTCCTGACTTTC.

The rearrangement joins TRBV11-3 to TRBJ2-3, with TRBD2 as a possible D gene (5 bases). Per the germline V gene, CDR1 is SGHNT and CDR2 is YENEEA. V was shortened by 1 base and J by 2 bases, with 7 bases between the two germline ends. The CDR3 is 14 amino acids. For the CDR3, the DNA is TGTGCCAGCAGCTTAGGAGGGCTCACAGATACGCAGTATTTT. This encodes CASSLGGLTDTQYF.

The rearrangement uses TRBV7-2 and TRBJ2-3, with D possibly TRBD1 on 6 matching bases. Trimming left V 5 bases short and J 1 base short, with 16 bases between. From germline, CDR1 is SGHTA and CDR2 FQGNSA. The CDR3 spans 16 residues. CDR3 sequence: CASSQTPRGGTDTQYF. CDR3 DNA sequence: TGTGCCAGCAGCCAGACCCCCAGGGGTGGCACAGATACGCAGTATTTT.

This rearrangement joins TRBV30 to TRBJ2-1; 9 positions match TRBD1. The CDR3 spans 15 residues. The V gene's germline CDR1 is GTSNPN and CDR2 SVGIG (reference sequence). The junction had 14 bases not matched to a gene; V was cut back by 6 bases and J by 8 bases. The CDR3 loop is CACPRGGTGSDEQFF. DNA for the CDR3: TGTGCCTGCCCTAGAGGCGGGACAGGGTCTGATGAGCAGTTCTTC.

Note on this clone: Other DNA sequences in this specimen translate into the identical CDR3. The genes are TRBV6-5 and TRBJ1-4, with D possibly being TRBD1 (5 bases). The CDR3 runs to 14 residues. Trimming removed 4 bases from V and 0 bases from J, with 6 bases in between. Germline V gene lookup returns CDR1 MNHEY and CDR2 SVGAGI. The CDR3 spells CASSLTATNEKLFF. Written as DNA, the CDR3 is TGTGCCAGCAGTTTGACAGCAACTAATGAAAAACTGTTTTTT.

The sample holds many counts of this clone. The genes are TRBV18 and TRBJ1-4; tentatively, D is TRBD1 (5 bases). Looked up from germline, CDR1 is KGHSH and CDR2 is LQKENI. The CDR3 has 15 amino acids. V was clipped by 2 bases and J by 5 bases, with 12 bases between them. The CDR3 loop reads CASSPNSRANEKLFF. CDR3 DNA sequence: TGTGCCAGCTCACCAAACAGCAGGGCGAATGAAAAACTGTTTTTT.

This clone was counted a single time. This sequence joins TRBV4-3 and TRBJ2-2; TRBD1 aligns across 11 bases. Germline V gene data show CDR1 as LGHNA and CDR2 as YSLEER. The CDR3 totals 16 residues. The junction had 5 bases not matched to a gene; V was cut back by 2 bases and J by 6 bases. Here the CDR3 reads CASSQNGGQGAGELFF. CDR3 sequence (DNA): TGCGCCAGCAGCCAAAACGGGGGACAGGGGGCCGGGGAGCTGTTTTTT.

J is TRBJ2-2 and V is TRBV28; no firm D call. There are 12 residues in the CDR3. The V gene's germline CDR1 is MDHEN and CDR2 SYDVKM. With 1 base removed from V and 7 bases from J, the gap between germline ends came to 4 bases. The CDR3: CASSLSVGELFF. In DNA, the CDR3 is TGTGCCAGCAGTTTATCAGTCGGGGAGCTGTTTTTT.